This TCR beta chain was captured by sequencing in a study of blood T cell repertoires in COVID-19. Looking at the study overall: Acute-phase and convalescent COVID-19 samples originated in the United States, Italy and Spain. From T cells, B-cell-depleted T cells, or PBMCs came the material, which was cDNA or gDNA.

In the study's own analysis: Estimated nucleated cell counts came from reference gene primer amplification. Some clones are missing from TCRdb's copy, which holds only in-frame ones; the method was immunoSEQ multiplex PCR. That table gives V, J and clone size, and the DNA gave D and trimming. The sample holds fewer than 130,000 clones, 69% seen once. In its sample, this clone was seen a few times. The trim removed 4 bases at V and 7 bases at J, leaving 9 bases unmatched. CDR3 length: 15 amino acids. From germline, CDR1 is SEHNR and CDR2 FQNEAQ (reference sequence). The receptor was derived from a man at least 80 years old with acute or convalescent COVID-19. V usage is TRBV7-9 and J usage is TRBJ2-1; 8 nucleotides align to TRBD1. The specimen sequenced was peripheral blood. The CDR3 bases are TGTGCCAGCAGCTCCGGGACAGGTCTGAGGAATGAGCAGTTCTTC. Its translation: CASSSGTGLRNEQFF.